A selection of T cell receptor beta chains follows, all from one sample in a study of blood T cell repertoires in COVID-19. TCRdb keeps only in-frame clones here, not all; method: immunoSEQ multiplex PCR. The table has about 500,000 clones, approximately 88% seen once. Sequencing used peripheral blood. Receptors originate from a woman in her forties or fifties with COVID-19, enrolled during active disease. CDR3s include the opening cysteine and the closing phenylalanine or tryptophan. A D gene is named only where the DNA matches it firmly. Only part of the rows carry a size: once, few, many, or a class if the clone is expanded.

clone size,J gene,V gene,D gene,CDR3 protein,CDR3 DNA
NA,TRBJ2-7,TRBV27,TRBD1,CASSASGQGPYEQYF,TGTGCCAGCAGTGCGTCGGGACAGGGCCCGTACGAGCAGTACTTC
NA,TRBJ1-3,TRBV9,NA,CASRGNSGNTIYF,TGTGCTTCACGGGGGAATTCTGGAAACACCATATATTTT
NA,TRBJ2-7,TRBV5-4,TRBD2,CASSLGRGAAYEQYF,TGTGCCAGCAGCTTGGGGCGGGGGGCCGCCTACGAGCAGTACTTC
NA,TRBJ1-2,TRBV5-1,NA,CASSWGGPNYGYTF,TGCGCCAGCAGCTGGGGCGGACCTAACTATGGCTACACCTTC
once,TRBJ1-4,TRBV21-1,NA,CASNFRQGLEEKLFF,TGTGCCAGCAACTTTCGACAGGGGTTGGAAGAAAAACTGTTTTTT
NA,TRBJ1-2,TRBV5-1,NA,CASSFRTGTYGYTF,TGCGCCAGCAGCTTTAGGACGGGAACTTATGGCTACACCTTC
NA,TRBJ1-1,TRBV10-3,NA,CAISESTRYTEAFF,TGTGCCATCAGTGAGTCTACGCGGTACACTGAAGCTTTCTTT
NA,TRBJ1-1,TRBV3-1/TRBV3-2,NA,CASSPSGGRGDTEAFF,TGTGCCAGCAGCCCGAGCGGGGGGCGGGGGGACACTGAAGCTTTCTTT
once,TRBJ2-7,TRBV27,NA,CASSPVPSYEQYF,TGTGCCAGCAGTCCCGTCCCTTCCTACGAGCAGTACTTC
NA,TRBJ1-3,TRBV19,TRBD1,CASTDRASSGNTIYF,TGTGCCAGTACAGACAGGGCCAGCTCTGGAAACACCATATATTTT
NA,TRBJ2-2,TRBV5-1,NA,CASSFYPGRELFF,TGCGCCAGCAGCTTCTACCCGGGTCGGGAGCTGTTTTTT
NA,TRBJ1-5,TRBV30,NA,CAWSKGGASNQPQHF,TGTGCCTGGAGCAAAGGGGGGGCTAGCAATCAGCCCCAGCATTTT
few,TRBJ2-1,TRBV19,NA,CASSLRVAAANEQFF,TGTGCCAGTAGTCTCCGGGTAGCGGCCGCCAATGAGCAGTTCTTC
NA,TRBJ2-7,TRBV2,TRBD2,CASKVWRGGAYEQYF,TGTGCCAGCAAGGTCTGGCGGGGGGGCGCCTACGAGCAGTACTTC
NA,TRBJ2-5,TRBV30,TRBD2,CAWSLNRGGVTQYF,TGTGCCTGGAGTCTAAATCGGGGGGGGGTGACCCAGTACTTC
NA,TRBJ1-2,TRBV29-1,NA,CSVDGGGYGYTF,TGCAGCGTTGACGGGGGGGGATATGGCTACACCTTC
NA,TRBJ1-2,TRBV5-5,NA,CASSSGRGGDYGYTF,TGTGCCAGCAGCTCCGGCCGGGGAGGGGACTATGGCTACACCTTC
NA,TRBJ1-3,TRBV5-4,NA,CASTRRGSDTIYF,TGTGCCAGCACCCGCCGGGGTTCAGACACCATATATTTT
NA,TRBJ2-7,TRBV5-4,NA,CASSMRRGSLPYEQYF,TGTGCCAGCAGTATGCGAAGGGGTTCCTTACCCTACGAGCAGTACTTC
NA,TRBJ2-1,TRBV18,TRBD2,CASSPGAASGVYNEQFF,TGTGCCAGCTCACCAGGGGCAGCAAGCGGGGTTTACAATGAGCAGTTCTTC
NA,TRBJ1-1,TRBV7-3,NA,CASSPPKGPTEAFF,TGTGCCAGCAGCCCACCCAAGGGGCCCACTGAAGCTTTCTTT
NA,TRBJ1-1,TRBV7-3,NA,CASSLNGGPTEAFF,TGTGCCAGCAGCTTAAACGGGGGGCCCACTGAAGCTTTCTTT
NA,TRBJ2-3,TRBV28,NA,CASSSSQGSTDTQYF,TGTGCCAGCTCGAGTTCACAGGGAAGCACAGATACGCAGTATTTT
NA,TRBJ1-3,TRBV6-5,NA,CASSLEPGAGNTIYF,TGTGCCAGTTCCCTAGAGCCAGGGGCGGGAAACACCATATATTTT
few,TRBJ2-2,TRBV19,NA,CASTPYGDYTGELFF,TGTGCCAGTACCCCCTACGGGGACTACACCGGGGAGCTGTTTTTT
NA,TRBJ2-3,TRBV24-1,NA,CATSANRGNTDTQYF,TGTGCCACCAGTGCGAATAGGGGGAACACAGATACGCAGTATTTT
NA,TRBJ1-4,TRBV5-6,NA,CASTGETEKLFF,TGTGCCAGCACCGGAGAGACTGAAAAACTGTTTTTT
NA,TRBJ1-5,TRBV2,NA,CASSERGYSNQPQHF,TGTGCCAGCAGTGAACGGGGGTATAGCAATCAGCCCCAGCATTTT
NA,TRBJ2-3,TRBV30,TRBD2,CAWGGWTSGADTQYF,TGTGCCTGGGGTGGCTGGACTAGCGGAGCAGATACGCAGTATTTT
NA,TRBJ2-6,TRBV30,NA,CAWSARLAGANVLTF,TGTGCCTGGAGTGCCAGACTAGCTGGGGCCAACGTCCTGACTTTC
NA,TRBJ2-1,TRBV11-2,NA,CASSLHREGNEQFF,TGTGCCAGCAGCTTACACAGGGAAGGGAATGAGCAGTTCTTC
NA,TRBJ1-1,TRBV6-2/TRBV6-3,NA,CASSYVGHDEAFF,TGTGCCAGCAGTTACGTTGGACACGATGAAGCTTTCTTT
NA,TRBJ1-4,TRBV5-6,TRBD1,CASSLEDRELFF,TGTGCCAGCAGCTTAGAGGACAGGGAACTGTTTTTT
NA,TRBJ2-7,TRBV5-1,NA,CASSLDLTYEQYF,TGCGCCAGCAGCTTGGACTTAACCTACGAGCAGTACTTC
NA,TRBJ2-7,TRBV12-3/TRBV12-4,TRBD1,CASRTGDEQYF,TGTGCCAGCCGGACAGGAGACGAGCAGTACTTC
NA,TRBJ2-3,TRBV9,NA,CASSEGVATDTQYF,TGTGCCAGCAGCGAGGGAGTCGCCACAGATACGCAGTATTTT
NA,TRBJ1-2,TRBV27,TRBD1,CASSSWDRGGGYTF,TGTGCCAGCAGTTCCTGGGACAGGGGAGGTGGCTACACCTTC
NA,TRBJ1-2,TRBV10-2,TRBD1,CASSEDRGSIYGYTF,TGCGCCAGCAGTGAAGACAGGGGCTCCATCTATGGCTACACCTTC
once,TRBJ2-1,TRBV5-4,TRBD1,CASRLDRGTHNEQFF,TGTGCCAGCAGACTGGACAGGGGGACTCACAATGAGCAGTTCTTC
once,TRBJ1-6,TRBV7-9,NA,CASSLAGASPLHF,TGTGCCAGCAGCTTAGCGGGGGCGTCACCCCTCCACTTT
once,TRBJ2-5,TRBV10-3,TRBD2,CATAGLAMGETQYF,TGTGCCACGGCCGGACTAGCGATGGGGGAGACCCAGTACTTC
NA,TRBJ2-7,TRBV20-1,NA,CSVISPGEQYF,TGCAGTGTCATTTCTCCGGGCGAGCAGTACTTC
NA,TRBJ2-7,TRBV19,NA,CASPHGVWISYEQYF,TGTGCCAGCCCCCACGGGGTCTGGATCAGCTACGAGCAGTACTTC
NA,TRBJ1-6,TRBV28,NA,CASSFSQGNNSPLHF,TGTGCCAGCAGTTTCAGTCAGGGCAATAATTCACCCCTCCACTTT
NA,TRBJ1-2,TRBV6-5,NA,CASSGTLQGYTF,TGTGCCAGCTCAGGGACACTCCAAGGCTACACCTTC
NA,TRBJ1-1,TRBV30,NA,CAWRQVKNTEAFF,TGTGCCTGGAGACAGGTGAAAAACACTGAAGCTTTCTTT